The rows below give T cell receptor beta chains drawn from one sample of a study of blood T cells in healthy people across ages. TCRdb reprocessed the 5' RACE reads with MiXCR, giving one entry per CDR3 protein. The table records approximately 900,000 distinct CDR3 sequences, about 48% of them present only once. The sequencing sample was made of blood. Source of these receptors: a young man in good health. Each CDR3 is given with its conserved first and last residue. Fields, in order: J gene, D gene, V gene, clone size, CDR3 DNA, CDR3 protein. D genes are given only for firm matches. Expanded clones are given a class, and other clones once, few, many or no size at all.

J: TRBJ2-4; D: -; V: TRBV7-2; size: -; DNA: TGTGCCAGCAGCTTCAGTTTGCAGGGCGCCATAGCCAAAAACATTCAGTACTTC; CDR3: CASSFSLQGAIAKNIQYF
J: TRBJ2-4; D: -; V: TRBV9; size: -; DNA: TGTGCCAGCAGCGTCGAGGGAGCGCAAGGAAACATTCAGTACTTC; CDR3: CASSVEGAQGNIQYF
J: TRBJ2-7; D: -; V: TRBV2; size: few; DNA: TGTGCCAGCAAGGGACTAGGGGGCTCCTACAATGAGCAGTACTTC; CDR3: CASKGLGGSYNEQYF
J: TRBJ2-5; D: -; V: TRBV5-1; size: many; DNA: TGCGCCAGCTCCTCAGGACAAGAGACCCAGTACTTC; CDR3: CASSSGQETQYF
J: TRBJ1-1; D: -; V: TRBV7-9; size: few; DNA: TGTGCCAGCAGCCCTTTCAGGGAGGGCACTGAAGCTTTCTTT; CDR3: CASSPFREGTEAFF
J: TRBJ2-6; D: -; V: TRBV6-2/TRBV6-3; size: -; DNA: TGTGCCAGCAGTTACAGGGCTGGGGTCAACGTCCTGACTTTC; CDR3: CASSYRAGVNVLTF
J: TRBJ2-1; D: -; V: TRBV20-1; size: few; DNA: TGCAGTGGGGGGGCCTGGATGAACAATGAGCAGTTCTTC; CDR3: CSGGAWMNNEQFF
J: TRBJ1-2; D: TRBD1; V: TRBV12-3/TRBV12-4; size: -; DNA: TGTGCCAGCAGTTTAACTGGACAGGGGACCAGCTATGGCCACACCTTC; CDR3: CASSLTGQGTSYGHTF
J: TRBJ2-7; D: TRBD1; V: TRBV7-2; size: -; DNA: TGTGCCAGCAGAACAACCGGGACAGGGATTTACGAGCAGTACTTC; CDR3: CASRTTGTGIYEQYF
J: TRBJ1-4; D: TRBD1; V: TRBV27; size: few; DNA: TGTGCCAGCAGTTTGAGGGACAGAAGTGAAAAACTGTTTTTT; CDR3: CASSLRDRSEKLFF
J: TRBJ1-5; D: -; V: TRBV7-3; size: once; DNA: TGTGCCAGCAGCTTAAGGGGGGCGCCGGGCAATCAGCCCCAGCATTTT; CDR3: CASSLRGAPGNQPQHF
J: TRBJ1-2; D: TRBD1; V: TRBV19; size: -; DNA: TGTGCCAGTAGTGAGCAGGGGGTCGGGGGCTACACCTTC; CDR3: CASSEQGVGGYTF
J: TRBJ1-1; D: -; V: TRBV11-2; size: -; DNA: TGTGCCAGCAGCTTTCCGAGGGGGTCCATGAACACTGAAGCTTTCTTT; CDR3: CASSFPRGSMNTEAFF
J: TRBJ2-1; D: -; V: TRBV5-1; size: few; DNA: TGCGCCAGCAGCTTGTGGCGTCAGGGGGGAAACGATGAGCAGTTCTTC; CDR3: CASSLWRQGGNDEQFF
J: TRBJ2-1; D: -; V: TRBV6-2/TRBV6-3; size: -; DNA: TGTGCCAGCAGTTACCTCAAGGTCATGGGGGATGAGCAGTTCTTC; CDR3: CASSYLKVMGDEQFF
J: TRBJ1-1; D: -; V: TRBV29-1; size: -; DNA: TGCAGCGTTGGGCAGGGTGGGGGTTCCACTGAAGCTTTCTTT; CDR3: CSVGQGGGSTEAFF
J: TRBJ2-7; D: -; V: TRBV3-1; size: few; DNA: TGTGCCAGCAGCCAAGGTCCGGGGACCTCCCCGGGCGAGCAGTACTTC; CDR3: CASSQGPGTSPGEQYF